One sample yielded the 29 T cell receptor beta chains listed below, sequenced in a study of blood T cell repertoires in COVID-19. Method: immunoSEQ multiplex PCR; TCRdb's copy keeps in-frame clones and lacks some. The sample holds about 210,000 clones; 70% to 90% are singletons and the top ten take 3.5% to 4.5%. Input material: PBMCs or T cells enriched from blood (not recorded which). All receptors come from a man aged 25-45 years with acute COVID-19.

V and J are TRBV2 and TRBJ1-1; no clear D. Germline-derived CDR1 and CDR2 are SNHLY and FYNNEI. The CDR3 is 14 residues long. V shed 10 bases and J shed 4 bases, with 19 bases lying between them. The CDR3 region is CATTSREMSTEAFF. The DNA of the CDR3 is TGTGCCACGACGTCGAGGGAGATGAGCACTGAAGCTTTCTTT.

The rearrangement joins TRBV18 to TRBJ2-7; D remains ambiguous. The CDR3 spans 13 residues. CDR1 is KGHSH and CDR2 is LQKENI in the germline V gene. V shed 5 bases and J shed 2 bases, with 10 bases lying between them. CDR3 DNA: TGTGCCAGCTCAATTCACCGGGCCTACGAGCAGTACTTC. It encodes CASSIHRAYEQYF.

CDR3 bases: TGCGCCAGCAGCTTGGATCCAGGGGGGAACACTGAAGCTTTCTTT. This translates into CASSLDPGGNTEAFF. V is TRBV5-1 and J is TRBJ1-1; 7 bases fit TRBD1. The V segment lost 0 bases and the J segment 1 base; nucleotides outside the gene matches: 3. The germline V gene has CDR1 SGHRS and CDR2 YFSETQ. The CDR3 consists of 15 residues.

The CDR3 DNA is TGTGCCAGCAGTTACTGGGGGCTGATGAACACTGAAGCTTTCTTT. This sequence encodes CASSYWGLMNTEAFF. This rearrangement joins TRBV28 to TRBJ1-1, with D tentatively TRBD1 (6 bases). CDR3 length: 15 residues. Between the trimmed V and J ends, which lost 4 bases and 0 bases, there was a span of 12 bases. CDR1 and CDR2 (germline): MDHEN, SYDVKM.

The rearrangement links TRBV10-3 to TRBJ1-3; weak D call: TRBD1 (6 bases). CDR3 length: 12 amino acids. Trimming took 11 bases from V and 4 from J, leaving 12 bases between them. The germline CDR1 and CDR2 sequences are ENHRY and SYGVKD. CDR3 in amino acids: CASQGSGNTIYF. CDR3 nucleotides: TGTGCCTCACAGGGTTCAGGAAACACCATATATTTT.

V gene TRBV25-1 combines with J gene TRBJ2-7; 9 nucleotides align to TRBD2. V trimming: 2 bases; J trimming: 7 bases; junction bases outside the gene matches: 12. Germline values: CDR1 MGHDK, CDR2 SYGVNS. The CDR3 spans 16 residues. This CDR3 is CASSEPRLAAGGEQYF. Written as DNA, the CDR3 is TGTGCCAGCAGTGAACCTAGACTAGCGGCGGGGGGGGAGCAGTACTTC.

The chain employs TRBV5-5 and TRBJ2-3, with D maybe TRBD2 (5 bases). The CDR3 length is 13 residues. The germline V gene encodes CDR1 SGHKS and CDR2 YYEKEE (reference sequence). The V gene lost 6 bases and the J gene lost 3 bases, with 11 bases spanning the gap. The CDR3: CASIGLITDTQYF. DNA of the CDR3: TGTGCCAGCATCGGACTCATAACAGATACGCAGTATTTT. The complete variable domain, with remaining parts taken from reference TRBV5-5 and TRBJ2-3, reads DAGVTQSPTHLIKTRGQQVTLRCSPISGHKSVSWYQQVLGQGPQFIFQYYEKEERGRGNFPDRFSARQFPNYSSELNVNALLLGDSALYLCASIGLITDTQYFGPGTRLTVL.

The rearrangement links TRBV19 to TRBJ1-3; tentative D call: TRBD1 (6 bases). Trimming stripped 9 bases from V and 0 bases from J, with 21 bases between. Germline lookup yields CDR1 LNHDA and CDR2 SQIVND (reference sequence). The CDR3 spans 17 residues. The CDR3, as DNA: TGTGCCAGCGGGAGAGCGGGACATCTTCTCTCTGGAAACACCATATATTTT. Protein product: CASGRAGHLLSGNTIYF.

The gene calls are TRBV6-5 and TRBJ1-4; maybe TRBD1 (6 bases). Germline V gene data show CDR1 as MNHEY and CDR2 as SVGAGI. With 0 bases removed from V and 3 bases from J, the gap between germline ends came to 8 bases. This CDR3 is 15 amino acids long. The CDR3 protein is CASSYSPGANEKLFF. For the CDR3, the DNA is TGTGCCAGCAGTTACTCACCAGGGGCTAATGAAAAACTGTTTTTT.

This clone was recorded once. The V gene is TRBV28, the J gene TRBJ2-1, with a possible D match to TRBD1 (5 bases). The CDR3 is 17 residues long. Trimming shortened V by 9 bases and J by 0 bases, and 21 bases separated the two germline ends. CDR1 and CDR2 from the germline V gene are MDHEN and SYDVKM. The CDR3 coding sequence is TGTGCCAGTTGGGGCAGTGCCGGTCAAAGCTCCTACAATGAGCAGTTCTTC. Amino acid sequence: CASWGSAGQSSYNEQFF.

There are many counts of this clone. This chain connects TRBV4-1 to TRBJ1-1; D possibly corresponds to TRBD1 (5 bases). Germline V gene sequence: CDR1 MGHRA, CDR2 YSYEKL. The V end was cut by 1 base, the J end by 4 bases, with 16 bases between. The CDR3 runs to 16 residues. The CDR3 nucleotides read TGCGCCAGCAGCCAAGTGGACATTTTTTCGAGCACTGAAGCTTTCTTT. Translated: CASSQVDIFSSTEAFF.

This clone was counted only a few times. V usage is TRBV7-9 and J usage is TRBJ2-7; 8 nucleotides line up with TRBD1. The CDR3 has 13 residues. Germline CDR1 is SEHNR and CDR2 is FQNEAQ (reference sequence). Unmatched junction bases numbered 2, after V lost 2 bases and J lost 5 bases. The CDR3 protein is CASSLRTGHEQYF. The CDR3, as DNA: TGTGCCAGCAGCTTACGGACAGGGCACGAGCAGTACTTC. Full variable domain (rest looked up from reference TRBV7-9 and TRBJ2-7): DTGVSQNPRHKITKRGQNVTFRCDPISEHNRLYWYRQTLGQGPEFLTYFQNEAQLEKSRLLSDRFSAERPKGSFSTLEIQRTEQGDSAMYLCASSLRTGHEQYFGPGTRLTVT.

V usage is TRBV7-2 and J usage is TRBJ2-3; D might be TRBD2 (5 bases). CDR3 size: 14 residues. The germline V gene has CDR1 SGHTA and CDR2 FQGNSA. Trimming stripped 1 base from V and 6 bases from J, with 11 bases between. CDR3: CASSLDLAGDTQYF. The CDR3 nucleotides are TGTGCCAGCAGCTTAGATCTAGCTGGCGATACGCAGTATTTT.

The CDR3 reads CASSPKDTQYF. In DNA, the CDR3 is TGTGCCAGCAGCCCCAAAGATACGCAGTATTTT. The rearrangement uses TRBV6-5 and TRBJ2-3; D ambiguous. Trimming stripped 6 bases from V and 5 bases from J, with 6 bases between. CDR3 length: 11 amino acids. From germline, CDR1 is MNHEY and CDR2 SVGAGI.

V usage is TRBV10-1 and J usage is TRBJ1-1; unclear D gene. The CDR3 runs to 16 residues. Looked up from germline, CDR1 is WNHNN and CDR2 is SYGVQD (reference sequence). Trimming took 4 bases from V and 0 from J, leaving 15 bases between them. DNA of the CDR3: TGCGCCAGCAGTGTTTCTGCAGAAACCATGAACACTGAAGCTTTCTTT. It encodes CASSVSAETMNTEAFF.

The chain uses TRBV6-5 and TRBJ2-7; tentative D call: TRBD2 (6 bases). V shed 5 bases and J shed 6 bases, with 11 bases lying between them. Germline V gene data show CDR1 as MNHEY and CDR2 as SVGAGI. The CDR3 spans 12 residues. This CDR3 reads CASSPTAGEQYF. CDR3 DNA: TGTGCCAGCAGTCCGACAGCGGGCGAGCAGTACTTC.

This chain joins TRBV5-6 and TRBJ2-1; 9 nucleotides line up with TRBD2. Germline trimming cut 0 bases from V and 0 bases from J; bases unmatched to any gene: 4. CDR1 is SGHDT, CDR2 YYEEEE, per germline. This CDR3 region has 17 residues. The CDR3 sequence is CASSLASGAFSYNEQFF. The DNA for the CDR3 is TGTGCCAGCAGCTTGGCTAGCGGGGCGTTCTCCTACAATGAGCAGTTCTTC.

This chain joins TRBV2 and TRBJ2-7; D is possibly TRBD1 (5 bases). V lost 6 bases, J lost 5 bases, and 11 bases lay in between. Germline V gene data show CDR1 as SNHLY and CDR2 as FYNNEI. This CDR3 has 12 residues. DNA for the CDR3: TGTGCCAGCAGCGCGACAGTAAACGAGCAGTACTTC. Translated, it gives CASSATVNEQYF.

The J gene is TRBJ2-1, the V gene TRBV6-1, with 9 nucleotides matching TRBD2. This CDR3 comprises 14 residues. CDR1 MNHNS and CDR2 SASEGT come from the germline V gene. With 10 bases clipped from V and 3 bases from J, the junction kept 7 bases outside the gene matches. CDR3 residues: CATSLAGDYNEQFF. The CDR3 coding sequence is TGTGCCACCTCCTTAGCGGGGGACTACAATGAGCAGTTCTTC.

Only one count was recorded for this clone. J is TRBJ2-2 and V is TRBV6-5, with D unresolved. Germline lookup yields CDR1 MNHEY and CDR2 SVGAGI. This CDR3 comprises 14 residues. V dropped 5 bases and J dropped 4 bases, with 11 bases sitting between them. The CDR3 coding sequence is TGTGCCAGCAGTCCCCTCCAGGTCACCGGGGAGCTGTTTTTT. Its translation: CASSPLQVTGELFF.

V is TRBV7-2 and J is TRBJ2-5, with TRBD2 matching 11 bases. V gave up 5 bases and J gave up 6 bases; unmatched junction bases: 11. The CDR3 loop spans 16 amino acids. The germline V gene has CDR1 SGHTA and CDR2 FQGNSA. The CDR3 bases are TGTGCCAGCAGCCTGCAAGGTAGCGGGAGGGGTAAGACCCAGTACTTC. Its protein is CASSLQGSGRGKTQYF.

The gene calls are TRBV18 and TRBJ1-3; 7 bases are shared with TRBD1. The CDR3 runs 14 residues. Per germline, CDR1 KGHSH and CDR2 LQKENI. V was pared by 3 bases and J by 4 bases, with 3 bases of the junction left unmatched. CDR3 amino acids: CASSPMDRGNTIYF. The CDR3 region has the DNA TGTGCCAGCTCACCCATGGACAGGGGAAACACCATATATTTT.

V and J are TRBV4-1 and TRBJ2-5; TRBD1 matches at 9 bases. The CDR3 runs to 15 residues. Germline assignment: CDR1 MGHRA and CDR2 YSYEKL. V was clipped by 6 bases and J by 5 bases; unmatched bases: 10. CDR3 sequence: CASRRIQGAEETQYF. The CDR3 DNA sequence: TGCGCCAGCAGGCGAATACAGGGGGCGGAGGAGACCCAGTACTTC.

The chain is built from TRBV14 and TRBJ1-2, with D possibly TRBD1 on 5 matching bases. This CDR3 is built from 15 residues. The germline V gene has CDR1 SGHDN and CDR2 FVKESK. The V and J ends lost 1 base and 4 bases respectively, with 13 bases between them. CDR3 in amino acids: CASSQALAGGYGYTF. For the CDR3, the DNA is TGTGCCAGCAGCCAAGCCCTGGCCGGGGGCTATGGCTACACCTTC.

The chain has TRBV5-5 and TRBJ2-2; 7 nucleotides match TRBD2. The germline V gene has CDR1 SGHKS and CDR2 YYEKEE (reference sequence). Germline trimming cut 4 bases from V and 2 bases from J; bases unmatched to any gene: 8. This CDR3 spans 16 amino acids. This CDR3 reads CASSPASGINTGELFF. The CDR3 coding sequence is TGTGCCAGCAGCCCCGCGAGCGGGATAAACACCGGGGAGCTGTTTTTT.

This chain links TRBV5-4 with TRBJ1-1, with D possibly being TRBD1 (6 bases). CDR1 SGHNT and CDR2 YYREEE come from the germline V gene (reference sequence). V was pared by 4 bases and J by 5 bases, with 15 bases between. The CDR3 extends over 14 amino acids. In DNA, the CDR3 is TGTGCCAGCAGCCCAACGGGGGGCAAAACTGAAGCTTTCTTT. It encodes CASSPTGGKTEAFF.

This clone was detected only a few times. The chain uses TRBV4-1 and TRBJ2-7; D not certain. The CDR3 runs to 14 residues. Germline CDR1 MGHRA, CDR2 YSYEKL. V was shortened by 5 bases and J by 0 bases, with 11 bases between the two germline ends. For the CDR3, the DNA is TGCGCCAGCAGCGCAACTCGAAGCTCCTACGAGCAGTACTTC. Residues: CASSATRSSYEQYF.

The chain is built from TRBV24-1 and TRBJ2-1; TRBD2 matches at 10 bases. CDR3 size: 16 residues. The germline gives CDR1 KGHDR, CDR2 SFDVKD. The V and J ends lost 3 bases and 6 bases, in that order; junction bases with no gene match: 7. CDR3 sequence: CATSDLGTSELNEQFF. In DNA form, the CDR3 reads TGTGCCACCAGTGATCTTGGGACTAGCGAACTCAATGAGCAGTTCTTC.

This clone was counted a single time. The CDR3 reads CASLAGVGSYNEQFF. The CDR3 region has the DNA TGTGCCAGCCTAGCGGGGGTTGGGTCCTACAATGAGCAGTTCTTC. The chain links TRBV19 to TRBJ2-1, with 10 bases that match TRBD2. The CDR3 runs to 15 residues. CDR1 LNHDA and CDR2 SQIVND come from the germline V gene (reference sequence). Unmatched junction bases numbered 6, after V lost 9 bases and J lost 1 base. Full variable domain (rest looked up from reference TRBV19 and TRBJ2-1): DGGITQSPKYLFRKEGQNVTLSCEQNLNHDAMYWYRQDPGQGLRLIYYSQIVNDFQKGDIAEGYSVSREKKESFPLTVTSAQKNPTAFYLCASLAGVGSYNEQFFGPGTRLTVL.